These T cell receptor beta chains were read from a single sample in a study of blood T cell repertoires in COVID-19. Libraries were prepared by immunoSEQ multiplex PCR; TCRdb keeps only in-frame clonotypes and omits some of them. The table has approximately 160,000 clones, about 85% seen once. The sample taken for sequencing was peripheral blood. Receptor source: a man in his sixties who had recovered from COVID-19. Each CDR3 is given with its conserved first and last residue.

j_call v_call cdr3_aa
TRBJ2-3 TRBV9 CASSPRGSTDTQYF
TRBJ1-1 TRBV2 CASSESDGGAFF
TRBJ2-1 TRBV7-3 CASSFTGTSGYNEQFF
TRBJ1-2 TRBV28 CASTMGTGTNYGYTF
TRBJ2-2 TRBV3-1/TRBV3-2 CASSLGGDAGELFF
TRBJ2-3 TRBV10-2 CASSGGIGTDTQYF
TRBJ2-3 TRBV6-5 CASSYSAGGADTQYF
TRBJ2-2 TRBV7-2 CASSLKVAVDTGELFF
TRBJ2-5 TRBV6-1 CASSEAGQGIQETQYF
TRBJ1-2 TRBV4-3 CASSQEGAGYGYTF
TRBJ2-2 TRBV27 CASSHRGSGELFF
TRBJ2-1 TRBV6-4 CASSDIAGGNNEQFF
TRBJ1-4 TRBV18 CASSARTGTNEKLFF
TRBJ1-1 TRBV9 CASSVDGGTEAFF
TRBJ2-1 TRBV12-5 CASGFSGQGIVEQFF
TRBJ1-6 TRBV10-3 CAISRTSPPKSSYNSPLHF
TRBJ1-1 TRBV2 CASSELDRVAEAFF
TRBJ2-5 TRBV30 CAWSVGGSQETQYF
TRBJ1-5 TRBV2 CASSEMAGQGANQPQHF